Each of the 23 T cell receptor beta chains below was sequenced from the same sample in a study of shared clonotypes between healthy human individuals. The data were produced by immunoSEQ multiplex PCR, yet TCRdb's version contains in-frame clones alone and is incomplete. The sample includes around 2,000,000 clones, 93% of them seen just once. Naive CD8 cells, CD45RO-negative and positively selected for CCR7, excluded terminally differentiated effector memory CD45RA+ cells. The sequenced sample consisted of naive CD8+ T cells from PBMCs. The receptors were sampled from a man aged 18 to 29 in good health. Some clones in this sample may be carry-over from other donors' samples.

A few counts support this clone. The V call is TRBV7-9, the J call TRBJ1-1, with D possibly being TRBD1 (6 bases). This CDR3 comprises 14 residues. The V gene lost 5 bases and the J gene lost 3 bases, with 13 bases spanning the gap. The V gene's germline CDR1 is SEHNR and CDR2 FQNEAQ (reference sequence). DNA of the CDR3: TGTGCCAGCAGCCCCACGGGGGCAGACACTGAAGCTTTCTTT. Translated: CASSPTGADTEAFF.

This sequence joins TRBV30 and TRBJ2-7; D ambiguous. Deletions cut 2 bases from V and 2 bases from J, with 13 bases between. Germline CDR1 and CDR2: GTSNPN and SVGIG (reference sequence). This CDR3 region has 14 residues. CDR3 sequence: CAWSRGLLAYEQYF. CDR3 nucleotides: TGTGCCTGGAGTCGTGGCCTGCTAGCCTACGAGCAGTACTTC.

The J gene is TRBJ2-3, the V gene TRBV6-5; D is unresolved. Trimming removed 1 base at V and 6 bases at J, with 8 bases between. Germline values: CDR1 MNHEY, CDR2 SVGAGI. The CDR3 runs 13 residues. The CDR3 nucleotides read TGTGCCAGCAGTTACTTTCGCCACGATACGCAGTATTTT. Encoded protein: CASSYFRHDTQYF.

This rearrangement joins TRBV11-2 to TRBJ1-5; 9 bases fit TRBD1. J was trimmed by 4 bases and V by 2 bases; bases with no gene match: 6. This CDR3 region has 16 residues. Germline CDR1 reads SGHAT; CDR2 reads FQNNGV. The CDR3 nucleotides are TGTGCCAGCAGCTTATTGACAGGGGGGCGAAATCAGCCCCAGCATTTT. Protein sequence: CASSLLTGGRNQPQHF.

Turning to this clone: The identical CDR3 is also encoded by other nucleotide sequences in the sample. This sequence joins TRBV7-9 and TRBJ2-1; D not resolved. Germline loops: CDR1 SEHNR, CDR2 FQNEAQ (reference sequence). Trimming removed 1 base at V and 5 bases at J, with 6 bases between. There are 13 residues in the CDR3. The CDR3 DNA sequence: TGTGCCAGCAGCTTAGGTCCAGACAATGAGCAGTTCTTC. Protein sequence: CASSLGPDNEQFF.

This rearrangement joins TRBV27 to TRBJ2-1, with TRBD1 identical over 9 bases. The length of the CDR3 is 16 residues. Germline lookup yields CDR1 MNHEY and CDR2 SMNVEV (reference sequence). V was clipped by 3 bases and J by 1 base; unmatched bases: 4. The DNA for the CDR3 is TGTGCCAGCAGTTTGACACAGGGGGCGTCCTACAATGAGCAGTTCTTC. Protein product: CASSLTQGASYNEQFF.

The rearrangement uses TRBV7-8 and TRBJ2-1; 12 nucleotides match TRBD2. The CDR3 totals 15 residues. The germline V gene has CDR1 SGHVS and CDR2 FQNEAQ. Unmatched junction bases numbered 6, after V lost 5 bases and J lost 7 bases. CDR3 protein: CASSRLAGVVNEQFF. Here the CDR3 DNA reads TGTGCCAGCAGCCGACTAGCGGGAGTGGTGAATGAGCAGTTCTTC. The whole variable domain, remainder taken from reference TRBV7-8 and TRBJ2-1, is GAGVSQSPRYKVAKRGQDVALRCDPISGHVSLFWYQQALGQGPEFLTYFQNEAQLDKSGLPSDRFFAERPEGSVSTLKIQRTQQEDSAVYLCASSRLAGVVNEQFFGPGTRLTVL.

The chain employs TRBV28 and TRBJ1-2; perhaps TRBD1 as D (5 bases). CDR1 and CDR2 (germline): MDHEN, SYDVKM. The CDR3 is 13 residues long. Trimming pared 4 bases from V and 2 bases from J, leaving 8 bases between. The CDR3 DNA sequence: TGTGCCAGCAGTTGGGGGACGAACTATGGCTACACCTTC. As protein: CASSWGTNYGYTF.

The J gene is TRBJ2-1, the V gene TRBV5-1; TRBD2 aligns across 8 bases. CDR1 and CDR2 (germline): SGHRS, YFSETQ. Germline trimming cut 2 bases from V and 0 bases from J; bases unmatched to any gene: 7. This CDR3 spans 17 amino acids. As DNA, the CDR3 is TGCGCCAGCAGCTTTCCGCGGGAGGCTTCCTCCTACAATGAGCAGTTCTTC. Its translation is CASSFPREASSYNEQFF.

V is TRBV6-4 and J is TRBJ2-2, with no clear D. The CDR3 extends over 15 amino acids. V dropped 5 bases and J dropped 0 bases, with 10 bases sitting between them. CDR1 and CDR2 (germline): MRHNA, SNTAGT. CDR3 nucleotide sequence: TGTGCCAGCAGTAACACCTGGGCGAACACCGGGGAGCTGTTTTTT. Amino acids: CASSNTWANTGELFF.

The rearrangement uses TRBV7-8 and TRBJ2-7; D uncertain. The V gene's germline CDR1 is SGHVS and CDR2 FQNEAQ. The CDR3 covers 15 residues. V was cut by 0 bases and J by 3 bases, with 12 bases left in between. The CDR3 sequence is CASSLAKVVHYEQYF. In nucleotides, the CDR3 is TGTGCCAGCAGCTTAGCTAAGGTGGTACACTACGAGCAGTACTTC.

The V gene is TRBV4-1, the J gene TRBJ2-1; the match to TRBD2 covers 8 bases. This CDR3 has 17 residues. The germline CDR1 and CDR2 sequences are MGHRA and YSYEKL. V was pared by 2 bases and J by 6 bases, with 12 bases of the junction left unmatched. The CDR3: CASSQILAAKKPNEQFF. The DNA for the CDR3 is TGCGCCAGCAGCCAAATACTAGCGGCCAAAAAACCCAATGAGCAGTTCTTC.

The chain has TRBV14 and TRBJ2-7, with TRBD1 identical over 8 bases. The ends lost 2 bases at V and 2 bases at J; junction bases unmatched: 5. The CDR3 runs 15 residues. In germline, CDR1 is SGHDN, CDR2 FVKESK. Here the CDR3 DNA reads TGTGCCAGCAGCCAACAGGGGGCGATCACCTACGAGCAGTACTTC. This translates into CASSQQGAITYEQYF.

The rearrangement joins TRBV25-1 to TRBJ2-2; D not certain. Per germline, CDR1 MGHDK and CDR2 SYGVNS. The CDR3 totals 12 residues. V was cut by 8 bases and J by 7 bases, with 11 bases left in between. The CDR3 bases are TGTGCCAGCTTCAATTTGGGCGGGGAGCTGTTTTTT. Translation gives CASFNLGGELFF.

The chain recombines TRBV7-3 with TRBJ2-2; possible D gene TRBD2, 6 bases. CDR3 length: 16 residues. V shed 4 bases and J shed 1 base, with 13 bases lying between them. Germline lookup yields CDR1 SGHTA and CDR2 FQGTGA. CDR3 bases: TGTGCCAGCAGCTCATCCTGGCGGGGGAACACCGGGGAGCTGTTTTTT. The encoded protein is CASSSSWRGNTGELFF.

The chain links TRBV13 to TRBJ2-3; TRBD2 agrees at 8 bases. The CDR3 runs to 16 residues. The junction had 9 bases not matched to a gene; V was cut back by 5 bases and J by 2 bases. CDR1 and CDR2 from the germline V gene are PRHDT and FYEKMQ (reference sequence). CDR3 in DNA: TGTGCCAGCAGCCCACCAGGGACTAGTCACACAGATACGCAGTATTTT. Protein sequence: CASSPPGTSHTDTQYF. The entire variable domain, with the rest obtained from reference TRBV13 and TRBJ2-3, is as follows: AAGVIQSPRHLIKEKRETATLKCYPIPRHDTVYWYQQGPGQDPQFLISFYEKMQSDKGSIPDRFSAQQFSDYHSELNMSSLELGDSALYFCASSPPGTSHTDTQYFGPGTRLTVL.

This sequence joins TRBV5-4 and TRBJ2-3; D is possibly TRBD1 (5 bases). The CDR3 loop spans 12 amino acids. Trimming stripped 3 bases from V and 4 bases from J, with 6 bases between. Germline V gene data show CDR1 as SGHNT and CDR2 as YYREEE (reference sequence). CDR3 protein: CASSSQADTQYF. The DNA for the CDR3 is TGTGCCAGCAGCTCACAGGCAGATACGCAGTATTTT.

This sequence joins TRBV29-1 and TRBJ2-2, with D hard to call. Per germline, CDR1 SQVTM and CDR2 ANQGSEA. The CDR3 covers 12 residues. V lost 6 bases and J lost 6, with 11 bases in between. The CDR3 protein is CSVRSPSGELFF. DNA for the CDR3: TGCAGCGTGCGGAGTCCGTCCGGGGAGCTGTTTTTT.

The chain couples TRBV5-6 to TRBJ2-1; maybe TRBD2 (5 bases). The V gene lost 0 bases and the J gene lost 7 bases, with 17 bases spanning the gap. Germline V CDR1 and CDR2: SGHDT, YYEEEE. This CDR3 spans 16 amino acids. CDR3 sequence (DNA): TGTGCCAGCAGCTTGGGAGCTAGCAGTTGGTTTAATGAGCAGTTCTTC. This encodes CASSLGASSWFNEQFF.

The rearrangement joins TRBV9 to TRBJ1-2, with 9 bases lining up with TRBD1. Germline CDR1 reads SGDLS; CDR2 reads YYNGEE. Germline trimming cut 3 bases from V and 0 bases from J; bases unmatched to any gene: 0. The CDR3 runs to 14 residues. The chain's CDR3 is CASSGTGANYGYTF. The CDR3 DNA reads TGTGCCAGCAGCGGGACAGGGGCTAACTATGGCTACACCTTC.

The gene calls are TRBV5-8 and TRBJ2-1; 8 bases align to TRBD1. Germline V CDR1 and CDR2: SGHTS, YDEGEE. Trimming cost V 4 bases and J 3 bases; bases outside gene matches: 3. This CDR3 spans 14 amino acids. This chain's CDR3 is CASSTGQVYNEQFF. Written as DNA, the CDR3 is TGTGCCAGCAGCACGGGACAGGTCTACAATGAGCAGTTCTTC.

The chain employs TRBV30 and TRBJ2-1; D is undetermined. V was pared by 3 bases and J by 5 bases, with 8 bases between. Germline V gives CDR1 GTSNPN, CDR2 SVGIG (reference sequence). The CDR3 is 12 amino acids. Here the CDR3 DNA reads TGTGCCTGGAGGAAGTATAACAATGAGCAGTTCTTC. This encodes CAWRKYNNEQFF.

As to this clone: Other DNA sequences in this specimen translate into the identical CDR3. J is TRBJ2-1 and V is TRBV27; the match to TRBD2 covers 10 bases. Germline V gene lookup returns CDR1 MNHEY and CDR2 SMNVEV (reference sequence). V lost 4 bases and J lost 4; bases outside the gene matches: 4. The CDR3 is 15 amino acids. CDR3 nucleotides: TGTGCCAGCAGTTCGAGGACTAGCGGATACAATGAGCAGTTCTTC. This sequence encodes CASSSRTSGYNEQFF.